The clone carrying this T cell receptor (beta chain) was recorded a few times. J was trimmed by 3 bases and V by 2 bases; bases with no gene match: 6. The CDR3 is 15 residues long. This record comes from a study of T-cell memory formation after mild COVID-19. TCRdb redid the calling of the 5' RACE reads with MiXCR, one entry per CDR3 protein. Found here are hundreds of thousands of distinct CDR3 sequences, 20% of them singletons; the top ten hold around 8%. Sequenced: PBMCs or a T cell subset sorted from them (not recorded which). The receptor was isolated from an adult woman who had mild COVID-19 (a few samples of this study predate the infection). Cell type and time point are not known. The chain joins TRBV12-3 or TRBV12-4 to TRBJ2-5; the match to TRBD1 covers 7 bases. CDR3 in amino acids: CASSLWNRGEETQYF. The CDR3 DNA reads as TGTGCCAGCAGTTTATGGAACAGGGGTGAAGAGACCCAGTACTTC.